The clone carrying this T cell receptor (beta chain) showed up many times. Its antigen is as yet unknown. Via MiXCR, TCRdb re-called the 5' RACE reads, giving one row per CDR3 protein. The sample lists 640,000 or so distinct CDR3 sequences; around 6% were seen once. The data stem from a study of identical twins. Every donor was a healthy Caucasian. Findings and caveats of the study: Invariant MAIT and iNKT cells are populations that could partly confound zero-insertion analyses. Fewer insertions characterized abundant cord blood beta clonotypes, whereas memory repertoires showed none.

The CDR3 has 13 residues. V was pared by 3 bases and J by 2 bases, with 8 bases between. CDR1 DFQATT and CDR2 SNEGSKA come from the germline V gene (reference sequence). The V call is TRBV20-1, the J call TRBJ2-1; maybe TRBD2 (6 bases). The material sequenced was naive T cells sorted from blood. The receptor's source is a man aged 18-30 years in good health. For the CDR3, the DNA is TGCAGTGCTAGTCCTAGCGCCTACAATGAGCAGTTCTTC. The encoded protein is CSASPSAYNEQFF.